The clone carrying this T cell receptor beta chain has ten or more counts. Its antigen is not identified. The ends were cut back, 0 bases at V and 4 bases at J, with 12 bases in the middle. CDR3 length equals 15 residues. Looked up from germline, CDR1 is SGDLS and CDR2 is YYNGEE. 5'RACE primed at constant segments yielded TCR alpha and TCR beta cDNA libraries bearing sample barcodes and UMIs. TCRdb called the 5' RACE reads again in MiXCR, with one record for every CDR3 protein. The table has under 70,000 distinct CDR3 sequences, 9.3% seen once. These data originate in a study of T-cell memory formation after mild COVID-19. For the study at large: Largely donor-specific sequence clusters came from a couple of donors. Study-level points and caveats: Among contracting clones, CD4+ were mainly CM/EM and CD8+ enriched in EMRA. In pre-infection memory, a portion of responding clones appeared, which suggested that cross-reactive memory joined.

The sequence was obtained from a man between 18 and 35 years old who had mild COVID-19 (a few samples of this study predate the infection). Cell type and time point are not known. The J gene is TRBJ2-3, the V gene TRBV9; D perhaps matches TRBD1 (7 bases). The specimen sequenced was PBMCs or a T cell subset sorted from them (not recorded which). The CDR3 bases are TGTGCCAGCAGCGTAGCAACAGGGGAGGCAGATACGCAGTATTTT. This sequence encodes CASSVATGEADTQYF.